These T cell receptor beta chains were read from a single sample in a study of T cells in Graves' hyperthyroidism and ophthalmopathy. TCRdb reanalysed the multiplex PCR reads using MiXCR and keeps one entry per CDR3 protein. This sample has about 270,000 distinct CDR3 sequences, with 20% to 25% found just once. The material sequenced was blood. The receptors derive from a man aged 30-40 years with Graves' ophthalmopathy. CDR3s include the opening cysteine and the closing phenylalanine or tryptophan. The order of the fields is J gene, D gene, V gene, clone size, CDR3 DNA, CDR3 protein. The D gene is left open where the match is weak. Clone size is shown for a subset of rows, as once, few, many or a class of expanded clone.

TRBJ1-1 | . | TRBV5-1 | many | TGCGCCAGCAGCTTCGGATTGGGGACTGAAGCTTTCTTT | CASSFGLGTEAFF
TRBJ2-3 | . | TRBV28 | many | TGTGCCAGCAGTTTATCGTCAGTTACGCAGTATTTT | CASSLSSVTQYF
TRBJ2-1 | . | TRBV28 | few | TGTGCCAGCAACACTTTGGGGCGGCAGCAGTTCTTC | CASNTLGRQQFF
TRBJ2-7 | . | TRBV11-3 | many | TGTGCCAGCAGCTTAGGGGAGATCTACGAGCAGTACTTC | CASSLGEIYEQYF
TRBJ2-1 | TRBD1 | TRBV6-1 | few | TGTGCCAGCAGTGACGTAGACAGGGGGATCAATGAGCAGTTCTTC | CASSDVDRGINEQFF
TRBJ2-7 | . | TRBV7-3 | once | TGTGCCAGCGGCGTCGGGGGAAGGGGGAGCGAGCAGTACTTC | CASGVGGRGSEQYF
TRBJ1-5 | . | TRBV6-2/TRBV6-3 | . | TGTGCCAGCAGTTATACCCGGGGACCGGCCTGGCCCCAGCATTTT | CASSYTRGPAWPQHF
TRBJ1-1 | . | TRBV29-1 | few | TGCAGTATCGGGGGGATTAGGGCTTCCACTGAAGCTTTCTTT | CSIGGIRASTEAFF
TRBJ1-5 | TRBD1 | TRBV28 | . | TGTGCCGGCAGTTTCCCCGGGACAGGGAATCAGCCCCAGCATTTT | CAGSFPGTGNQPQHF
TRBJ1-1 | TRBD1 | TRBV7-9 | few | TGTGCCAGCAGCCCCGACAGGGGGGCCAACACTGAAGCTTTCTTT | CASSPDRGANTEAFF
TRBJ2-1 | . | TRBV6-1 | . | TGTGCCAGCAGTCAGGGGAGGGGTGAGCAGTTCTTC | CASSQGRGEQFF
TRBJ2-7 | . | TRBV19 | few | TGTGCCAGTAGTATGGGCAGGGACTACGAGCAGTACTTC | CASSMGRDYEQYF
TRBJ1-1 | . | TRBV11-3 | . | TGTGCCAGCAGCTCGGGGACCTACATGAACACTGAAGCTTTCTTT | CASSSGTYMNTEAFF
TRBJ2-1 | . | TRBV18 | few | TGTGCCAGCTCACCACGGGAGGTCCATGAGCAGTTCTTC | CASSPREVHEQFF
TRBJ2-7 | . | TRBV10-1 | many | TGCGCCAGCAGTGCCCCGGACAAGTACGAGCAGTACTTC | CASSAPDKYEQYF
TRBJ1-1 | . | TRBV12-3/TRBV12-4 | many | TGTGCCAGCAGTTTGCAGAGCCTGAACACTGAAGCTTTCTTT | CASSLQSLNTEAFF
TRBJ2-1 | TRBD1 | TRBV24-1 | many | TGTGCCACCAGTGACCCCGGGACAGGGTTTGGTTATGAGCAGTTCTTC | CATSDPGTGFGYEQFF
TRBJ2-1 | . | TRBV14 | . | TGTGCCAGCAGCCACGTCCTGAATGAGCAGTTCTTC | CASSHVLNEQFF
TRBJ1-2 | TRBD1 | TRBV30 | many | TGTGCCTGGAGTTTTGTCAGGGGGCTTGGCTACACCTTC | CAWSFVRGLGYTF
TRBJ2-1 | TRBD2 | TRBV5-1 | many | TGCGCCAGCAGCTTGGCCGGCGGGAGGGCCAGCAATGAGCAGTTCTTC | CASSLAGGRASNEQFF
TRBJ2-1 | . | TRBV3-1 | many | TGTGCCAGCAGCCAAGGACGATTGCGGCCGGCGGGATCCTACAATGAGCAGTTCTTC | CASSQGRLRPAGSYNEQFF
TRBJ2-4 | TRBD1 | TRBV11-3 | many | TGTGCCAGCAGTAAAGGACAGGGGGCCGACATTCAGTACTTC | CASSKGQGADIQYF
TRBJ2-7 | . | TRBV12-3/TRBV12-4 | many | TGTGCCAGCGCTGGATCGGGCGAGCAGTACTTC | CASAGSGEQYF
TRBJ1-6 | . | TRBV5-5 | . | TGTGCCAGCAGCTTGGTCAATAATTCACCCCTCCACTTT | CASSLVNNSPLHF
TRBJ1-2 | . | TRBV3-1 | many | TGTGCCAGCAGAACACGTGGTGGCTACACCTTC | CASRTRGGYTF
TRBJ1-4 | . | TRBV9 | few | TGTGCCAGCAGCGTAAATATGGGAGATGAAAAACTGTTTTTT | CASSVNMGDEKLFF
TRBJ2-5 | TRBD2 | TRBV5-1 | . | TGCGCCAGCAGCTTACCGACCCTAGCGGGACAGGAGACCCAGTACTTC | CASSLPTLAGQETQYF
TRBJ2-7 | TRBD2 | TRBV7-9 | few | TGTGCCAGCAGCCACACCCCGACTAGCGGGAGCTACGAGCAGTACTTC | CASSHTPTSGSYEQYF
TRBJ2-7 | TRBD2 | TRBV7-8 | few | TGTGCCAGCAGCTTAAAGGCTAGCGGGAGGGCTTTCTCCTACGAGCAGTACTTC | CASSLKASGRAFSYEQYF
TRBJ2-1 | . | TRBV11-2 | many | TGTGCCAGCAGCTTAGAGGGGGGCGCCTACAATGAGCAGTTCTTC | CASSLEGGAYNEQFF
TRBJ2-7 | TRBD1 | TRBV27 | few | TGTGCCAGCAGTTCGACAGGGTCCCACGAGCAGTACTTC | CASSSTGSHEQYF
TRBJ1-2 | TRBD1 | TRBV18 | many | TGTGCCAGCTCCGACCTACAGGGGGAGACTAACTATGGCTACACCTTC | CASSDLQGETNYGYTF
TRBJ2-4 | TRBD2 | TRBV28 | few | TGTGCCAGCAGTTTGGGGCTAGCGGGAGGGGGCAAAAACATTCAGTACTTC | CASSLGLAGGGKNIQYF
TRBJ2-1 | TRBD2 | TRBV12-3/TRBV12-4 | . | TGTGCCAGTAGAGCCGGGACTAGCGGGAGTCTTGTGTACAATGAGCAGTTCTTC | CASRAGTSGSLVYNEQFF
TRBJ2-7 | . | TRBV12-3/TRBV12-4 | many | TGTGCCAGCAGTTTAGATCGGGACGAGCAGTACTTC | CASSLDRDEQYF
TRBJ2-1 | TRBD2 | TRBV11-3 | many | TGTGCCAGCAGCTTAGGACAACTAGCGGGAGCAAGCAATGAGCAGTTCTTC | CASSLGQLAGASNEQFF
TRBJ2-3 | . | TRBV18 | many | TGTGCCAGCTCACCAACCACCGTAGATACGCAGTATTTT | CASSPTTVDTQYF
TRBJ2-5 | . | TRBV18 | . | TGTGCCAGCTCACCGACTGCGCAAGAGACCCAGTACTTC | CASSPTAQETQYF
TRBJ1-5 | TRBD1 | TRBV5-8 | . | TGTGCCGGTGATGCGGGACAGGGGATCAATCAGCCCCAGCATTTT | CAGDAGQGINQPQHF
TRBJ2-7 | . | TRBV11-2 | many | TGTGCCAGCAGCTTAGGGAACTGGAACTACGAGCAGTACTTC | CASSLGNWNYEQYF
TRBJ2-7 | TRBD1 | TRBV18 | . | TGTGCCAGCTCATCGTCACAGGGGCTCTCCTACGAGCAGTACTTC | CASSSSQGLSYEQYF
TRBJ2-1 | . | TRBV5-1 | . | TGCGCCAGCAGCTTGACGCTAGGTGCTGAGCAGTTCTTC | CASSLTLGAEQFF
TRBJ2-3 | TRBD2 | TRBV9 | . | TGTGCCAGCAGCGGTAGCGGGAGGCCAATTGATACGCAGTATTTT | CASSGSGRPIDTQYF
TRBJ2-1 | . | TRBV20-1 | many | TGCAGTGCTAGAGTAGGGGGAGGGTGGTACAATGAGCAGTTCTTC | CSARVGGGWYNEQFF
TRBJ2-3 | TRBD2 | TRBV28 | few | TGTGCCAGCAGTACGTTGACTAGCGGGACTACAAAAGATACGCAGTATTTT | CASSTLTSGTTKDTQYF
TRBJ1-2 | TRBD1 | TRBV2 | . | TGTGCCAGCACCCCTTACAGGGGCTTTAACTATGGCTACACCTTC | CASTPYRGFNYGYTF
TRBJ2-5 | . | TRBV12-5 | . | TGTGCTAGTGGTTTGGTACCGGAGACACAAGAGACCCAGTACTTC | CASGLVPETQETQYF
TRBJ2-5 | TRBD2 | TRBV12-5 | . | TGTGCTAGTGGCTTGGGACTAGCGGAGACCCAGTACTTC | CASGLGLAETQYF
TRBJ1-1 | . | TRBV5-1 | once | TGCGCCAGCACCCCGGTAGGGGTGGGGTACACTGAAGCTTTCTTT | CASTPVGVGYTEAFF
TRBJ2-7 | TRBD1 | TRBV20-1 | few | TGCAGTGCTAGAGATCCCGAGGGACAGGGCTACGAGCAGTACTTC | CSARDPEGQGYEQYF
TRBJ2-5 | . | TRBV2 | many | TGTGCGTCTATCCCGGGGAGGCAAGAGACCCAGTACTTC | CASIPGRQETQYF